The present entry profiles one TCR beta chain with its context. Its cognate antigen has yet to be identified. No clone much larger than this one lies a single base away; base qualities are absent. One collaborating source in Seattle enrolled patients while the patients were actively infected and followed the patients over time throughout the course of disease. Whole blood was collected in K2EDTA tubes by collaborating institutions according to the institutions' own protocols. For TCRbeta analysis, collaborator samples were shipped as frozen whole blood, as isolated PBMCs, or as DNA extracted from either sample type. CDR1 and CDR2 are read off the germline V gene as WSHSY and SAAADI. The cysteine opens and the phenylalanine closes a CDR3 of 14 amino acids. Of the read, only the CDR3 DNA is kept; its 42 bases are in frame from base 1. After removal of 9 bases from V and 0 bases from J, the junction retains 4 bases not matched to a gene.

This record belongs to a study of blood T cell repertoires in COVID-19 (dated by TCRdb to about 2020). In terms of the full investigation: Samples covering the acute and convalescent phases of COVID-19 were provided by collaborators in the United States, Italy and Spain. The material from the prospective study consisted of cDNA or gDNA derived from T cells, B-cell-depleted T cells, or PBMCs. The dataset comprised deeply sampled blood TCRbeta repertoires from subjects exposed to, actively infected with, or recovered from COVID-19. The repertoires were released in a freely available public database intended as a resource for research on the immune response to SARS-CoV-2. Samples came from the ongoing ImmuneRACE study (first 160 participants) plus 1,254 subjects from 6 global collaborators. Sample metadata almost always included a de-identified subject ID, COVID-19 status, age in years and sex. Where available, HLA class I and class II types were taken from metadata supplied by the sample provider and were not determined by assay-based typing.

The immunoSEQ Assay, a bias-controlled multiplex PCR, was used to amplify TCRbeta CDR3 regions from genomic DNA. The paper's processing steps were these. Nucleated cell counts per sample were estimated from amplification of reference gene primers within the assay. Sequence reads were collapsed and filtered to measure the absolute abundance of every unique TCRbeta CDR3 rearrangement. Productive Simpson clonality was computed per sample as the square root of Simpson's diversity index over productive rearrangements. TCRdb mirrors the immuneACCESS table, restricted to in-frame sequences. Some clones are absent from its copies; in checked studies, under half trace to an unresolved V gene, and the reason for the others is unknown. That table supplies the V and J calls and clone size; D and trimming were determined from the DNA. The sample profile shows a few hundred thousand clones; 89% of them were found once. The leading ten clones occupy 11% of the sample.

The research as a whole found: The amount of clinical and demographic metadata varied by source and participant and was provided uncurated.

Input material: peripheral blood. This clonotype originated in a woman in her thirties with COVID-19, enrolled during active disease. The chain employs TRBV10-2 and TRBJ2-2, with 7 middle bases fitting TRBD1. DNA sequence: TGCGCCAGTCGACAGGGAACGAACACCGGGGAGCTGTTTTTT. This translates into CASRQGTNTGELFF.